The entry that follows covers one T cell receptor beta chain sequence. What it recognizes is unknown. The entry originates in a study of T cell repertoires in cytomegalovirus infection. Whole-study context: Recently identified HLA-C-restricted CMV epitopes were among the peptides used.

General study points: Summed frequency of public TCR beta families distinguished CMV carriers with the relevant HLA. In two of eight donors, the top clonotype was HLA-C-restricted CMV-specific.

TCRdb passed the reads through MiXCR, listing each CDR3 protein once. The sample contains some 940,000 distinct CDR3 sequences, roughly 30% of which appear only once. This CDR3 is built from 18 residues. V trimming: 4 bases; J trimming: 8 bases; junction bases outside the gene matches: 16. Germline V gives CDR1 SGHKS, CDR2 YYEKEE (reference sequence). The receptor was isolated from a human donor in good health (CMV status not recorded). Some clones in this sample may be carry-over from other donors' samples. The source was cultured CD8+ T cells from PBMCs, collected from culture after CMV antigen stimulation. This chain uses TRBV5-5 with TRBJ1-6; 9 bases map to TRBD1. CDR3 nucleotide sequence: TGTGCCAGCAGCGGGACAGGGAGTCCTATAGGGGGCTATTCACCCCTCCACTTT. As protein: CASSGTGSPIGGYSPLHF.